These 21 T cell receptor beta chains were all obtained from the same sample, sequenced in a study of post-analysis software for immune sequencing data. Whole-study findings and limits: TRBV5-6, TRBV5-1 and TRBV20-1 were among a few TRBV segments more frequent in patients than controls.

The authors incorporated unique molecular identifiers into the TCR beta cDNA libraries. TCRdb re-called the PCR reads with MiXCR, one entry per CDR3 protein. In the table there are approximately 460,000 distinct CDR3 sequences, around 40% of which are singletons. These receptors have no identified antigens. Source material: blood. The receptors were sampled from a girl aged 10 to 17 with multiple sclerosis.

In DNA, the CDR3 is TGCGCCAGCAGCCCAAGAGTGAGCGGGAGGGCCGATACGCAGTATTTT. Translated: CASSPRVSGRADTQYF. The chain joins TRBV4-3 to TRBJ2-3; 10 nucleotides line up with TRBD2. The CDR3 length is 16 residues. V was clipped by 4 bases and J by 6 bases; unmatched bases: 10. Germline-derived CDR1 and CDR2 are LGHNA and YSLEER.

This chain links TRBV10-3 with TRBJ2-5, with 9 bases matching TRBD1. This CDR3 has 14 amino acids. Germline CDR1 ENHRY, CDR2 SYGVKD. V was clipped by 2 bases and J by 3 bases; unmatched bases: 1. This CDR3 is CAISERDREETQYF. The DNA of the CDR3 is TGTGCCATCAGTGAGAGGGACAGGGAAGAGACCCAGTACTTC.

The rearrangement links TRBV10-3 to TRBJ2-7, with 8 bases identical to TRBD2. The CDR3 is made up of 11 amino acids. Germline CDR1 ENHRY, CDR2 SYGVKD. The CDR3 loop reads CAFGGGDEQYF. DNA for the CDR3: TGTGCTTTCGGGGGGGGCGACGAGCAGTACTTC.

V usage is TRBV27 and J usage is TRBJ2-5; 8 nucleotides line up with TRBD1. The tail of the sequence fits TRBJ2-7 better, so the J call may be wrong. The V gene's germline CDR1 is MNHEY and CDR2 SMNVEV (reference sequence). The CDR3 is 17 amino acids. The CDR3 region has the DNA TGTGCCAGCAGTTTATCCCGACCGGGACAGGTGACCTACGAGCAGTACTTC. Amino acids: CASSLSRPGQVTYEQYF.

This clonotype was observed a few times. The V and J genes are TRBV5-1 and TRBJ2-5; the match to TRBD2 covers 8 bases. With 0 bases clipped from V and 5 bases from J, the junction kept 9 bases outside the gene matches. The CDR3 length is 16 residues. Germline CDR1 is SGHRS and CDR2 is YFSETQ. CDR3 residues: CASSLEERELGETQYF. The CDR3 nucleotides read TGCGCCAGCAGCTTGGAGGAGCGGGAGCTTGGGGAGACCCAGTACTTC.

The chain uses TRBV28 and TRBJ2-7; 9 bases match TRBD1. V was clipped by 5 bases and J by 3 bases; unmatched bases: 8. CDR3 size: 15 residues. Per the germline V gene, CDR1 is MDHEN and CDR2 is SYDVKM. CDR3 coding DNA: TGTGCCAGCAGTGGGGGACAGGGAAATCGCTACGAGCAGTACTTC. Its protein product is CASSGGQGNRYEQYF.

The chain joins TRBV7-8 to TRBJ1-2; 7 nucleotides agree with TRBD1. The CDR3 contains 15 residues. Unmatched junction bases numbered 12, after V lost 3 bases and J lost 8 bases. The germline CDR1 and CDR2 sequences are SGHVS and FQNEAQ. The CDR3 region has the DNA TGTGCCAGCAGCTTCCCCGGGACAGCCTCGGGGGGCTACACCTTC. Translating it yields CASSFPGTASGGYTF.

The chain links TRBV27 to TRBJ2-7, with unresolved D. CDR3 size: 13 residues. CDR1 is MNHEY, CDR2 SMNVEV, per germline (reference sequence). The V end lost 4 bases, the J end lost 0 bases, and 7 bases lay between the germline ends. CDR3 bases: TGTGCCAGCAGTTCCCGAGTCTCCTACGAGCAGTACTTC. This translates into CASSSRVSYEQYF.

This clonotype has at least ten counts. This chain uses TRBV6-5 with TRBJ2-1; 12 positions agree with TRBD2. Germline CDR1 reads MNHEY; CDR2 reads SVGAGI. The CDR3 totals 15 residues. Trimming cost V 6 bases and J 7 bases; bases outside gene matches: 7. The CDR3 sequence: CASSRLAGVGNEQFF. The CDR3 DNA reads as TGTGCCAGCAGCCGACTAGCGGGAGTAGGAAATGAGCAGTTCTTC.

This clonotype was observed a handful of times. This chain joins TRBV27 and TRBJ1-2; D is uncertain. Germline loops: CDR1 MNHEY, CDR2 SMNVEV (reference sequence). There are 12 residues in the CDR3. V lost 4 bases to trimming and J lost 4 bases, with 7 bases between them. CDR3 in amino acids: CASSSRFYGYTF. CDR3 nucleotide sequence: TGTGCCAGCAGTTCCAGGTTCTATGGCTACACCTTC.

This clonotype was observed a handful of times. V gene TRBV27 combines with J gene TRBJ1-2; D is possibly TRBD1 (6 bases). This CDR3 spans 14 amino acids. Germline CDR1 and CDR2: MNHEY and SMNVEV (reference sequence). V lost 8 bases, J lost 8 bases, and 21 bases lay in between. The CDR3 nucleotides read TGTGCCAGCGCAAGTAACAGGGTGTATGACGGCTACACCTTC. It codes for CASASNRVYDGYTF.

The rearrangement links TRBV9 to TRBJ2-7; D might be TRBD2 (6 bases). Germline V gives CDR1 SGDLS, CDR2 YYNGEE. The CDR3 contains 13 residues. V lost 4 bases, J lost 3 bases, and 11 bases lay in between. The DNA for the CDR3 is TGTGCCAGCAGCCCCCAGGGAGGCTACGAGCAGTACTTC. Translated, it gives CASSPQGGYEQYF. Full variable domain (rest looked up from reference TRBV9 and TRBJ2-7): DSGVTQTPKHLITATGQRVTLRCSPRSGDLSVYWYQQSLDQGLQFLIQYYNGEERAKGNILERFSAQQFPDLHSELNLSSLELGDSALYFCASSPQGGYEQYFGPGTRLTVT.

The chain links TRBV6-5 to TRBJ2-4; 14 nucleotides agree with TRBD2. The DNA end is more similar to TRBJ2-7, so the J call may be wrong. From germline, CDR1 is MNHEY and CDR2 SVGAGI. The CDR3 spans 13 residues. This chain's CDR3 is CASGTSGRSEQYF. CDR3 nucleotide sequence: TGTGCCAGCGGGACTAGCGGGAGAAGCGAGCAGTACTTC.

This sequence joins TRBV15 and TRBJ2-5; TRBD1 matches at 10 bases. This CDR3 contains 16 residues. CDR1 is LNHNV and CDR2 is YYDKDF in the germline V gene (reference sequence). V shed 1 base, J shed 2 bases, and the junction held 4 bases outside the gene matches. Here the CDR3 reads CATSRVAGQGQETQYF. Written as DNA, the CDR3 is TGTGCCACCAGCAGAGTGGCGGGACAGGGGCAAGAGACCCAGTACTTC.

This clonotype was seen a few times. The chain combines TRBV24-1 with TRBJ2-5, with 9 bases that match TRBD2. V lost 0 bases, J lost 2 bases, and 0 bases stayed unmatched. Germline lookup yields CDR1 KGHDR and CDR2 SFDVKD. CDR3 size: 15 residues. The CDR3 DNA sequence: TGTGCCACCAGTGATTTGCTAGCGGGGCAAGAGACCCAGTACTTC. As protein: CATSDLLAGQETQYF.

This chain links TRBV7-9 with TRBJ2-1, with D possibly matching TRBD2 (6 bases). The V end lost 4 bases, the J end lost 10 bases, and 20 bases lay between the germline ends. The CDR3 covers 15 residues. The germline CDR1 and CDR2 sequences are SEHNR and FQNEAQ (reference sequence). The CDR3 region is CASSSLREDLREQFF. DNA of the CDR3: TGTGCCAGCAGCTCTTTAAGGGAGGACCTACGGGAGCAGTTCTTC.

The table lists this clonotype with a few counts. The gene calls are TRBV7-2 and TRBJ2-3; D is unclear. V was shortened by 3 bases and J by 2 bases, with 12 bases between the two germline ends. Germline CDR1 is SGHTA and CDR2 is FQGNSA. The CDR3 has 15 residues. The CDR3 loop is CASSFSESYTDTQYF. The CDR3 region has the DNA TGTGCCAGCAGCTTCAGCGAGAGTTACACAGATACGCAGTATTTT.

The chain carries TRBV2 and TRBJ1-2, with no clear D. The germline CDR1 and CDR2 sequences are SNHLY and FYNNEI. The CDR3 runs 13 residues. V shed 6 bases and J shed 6 bases, with 14 bases lying between them. Written as DNA, the CDR3 is TGTGCCAGCAGACTGGGCCTCGCGGATGGCTACACCTTC. Translation gives CASRLGLADGYTF.

This clonotype showed up just a few times. The chain carries TRBV28 and TRBJ2-5; 11 bases agree with TRBD1. This CDR3 contains 16 residues. Trimming cost V 3 bases and J 3 bases; bases outside gene matches: 6. Per the germline V gene, CDR1 is MDHEN and CDR2 is SYDVKM. CDR3 protein: CASSFGTGGDKETQYF. In DNA, the CDR3 is TGTGCCAGCAGTTTTGGGACAGGGGGGGACAAAGAGACCCAGTACTTC.

The genes are TRBV24-1 and TRBJ1-2; TRBD1 aligns across 12 bases. Looked up from germline, CDR1 is KGHDR and CDR2 is SFDVKD. Trimming took 4 bases from V and 6 from J; bases not matched to a gene: 5. The CDR3 runs 15 residues. The CDR3 DNA follows: TGTGCCACCAGTGAGGGGACAGGGGGCGTTGATGGCTACACCTTC. Translation gives CATSEGTGGVDGYTF.

This clonotype was seen only a few times. The J gene is TRBJ2-7, the V gene TRBV27; no firm D call. The germline gives CDR1 MNHEY, CDR2 SMNVEV (reference sequence). This CDR3 spans 11 amino acids. Trimming shortened V by 6 bases and J by 6 bases, and 9 bases separated the two germline ends. The CDR3 DNA sequence: TGTGCCAGCAGCCCGGGTGTCGAGCAGTACTTC. The encoded protein is CASSPGVEQYF.